These 10 T cell receptor beta chains were all obtained from the same sample, sequenced in a study of CD8+ T cells in alopecia areata. As the sequencing template, cDNA was produced by extracting RNA and reverse transcribing it. Using immunoSEQ multiplex PCR, the repertoire was profiled, and TCRdb retains in-frame clones only, with some absent. The sample yields around 100,000 clones, less than 70% seen once. Material for sequencing was CD4+ T cells sorted from blood. Source of these receptors: a human donor in good health.

This chain joins TRBV30 and TRBJ2-7; the D gene is possibly TRBD2 (5 bases). The CDR3 is 14 amino acids. V was pared by 0 bases and J by 3 bases, with 12 bases between. Germline assignment: CDR1 GTSNPN and CDR2 SVGIG (reference sequence). The DNA of the CDR3 is TGTGCCTGGAGTGTACAACCCGGGGACTACGAGCAGTACTTC. Translated: CAWSVQPGDYEQYF.

The chain recombines TRBV7-3 with TRBJ2-5; 12 bases agree with TRBD1. The germline V gene has CDR1 SGHTA and CDR2 FQGTGA. This CDR3 is 14 amino acids long. J gave up 7 bases and V 5 bases, and 5 bases lay outside the gene matches. CDR3 loop: CASSHGGQGATQYF. In nucleotides, the CDR3 is TGTGCCAGCAGCCACGGGGGACAGGGGGCGACCCAGTACTTC.

The chain has TRBV20-1 and TRBJ1-2; D remains ambiguous. CDR1 and CDR2 from the germline V gene are DFQATT and SNEGSKA (reference sequence). The CDR3 spans 11 residues. CDR3 region: CRPTDGYGYTF. The DNA for the CDR3 is TGCAGGCCAACCGACGGCTATGGCTACACCTTC.

The chain uses TRBV5-1 and TRBJ2-3, with unresolved D. CDR1 is SGHRS and CDR2 is YFSETQ in the germline V gene. Deletions cut 0 bases from V and 4 bases from J, with 9 bases between. The CDR3 runs 14 residues. CDR3 loop: CASSLDTPPDTQYF. Here the CDR3 DNA reads TGCGCCAGCAGCTTGGATACGCCTCCAGATACGCAGTATTTT.

The table lists this clone with a count of one. The gene calls are TRBV4-1 and TRBJ1-6, with a weak D call TRBD1 (5 bases). The CDR3 consists of 15 residues. Germline V lookup: CDR1 MGHRA, CDR2 YSYEKL. Trimming took off 2 bases at V and 4 bases at J, with 9 bases between the two ends. The CDR3 loop reads CASSQPDRYNSPLHF. CDR3 nucleotide sequence: TGCGCCAGCAGCCAACCTGACAGATATAATTCACCCCTCCACTTT.

This clone showed up just a few times. The chain employs TRBV19 and TRBJ1-6, with 7 bases matching TRBD1. Trimming removed 5 bases from V and 7 bases from J; junction bases left unmatched: 8. Germline V lookup: CDR1 LNHDA, CDR2 SQIVND (reference sequence). The CDR3 extends over 15 amino acids. CDR3: CASSLRQGLNSPLHF. CDR3 nucleotides: TGTGCCAGTAGTCTCCGACAGGGCCTCAATTCACCCCTCCACTTT. The entire variable domain, with the rest obtained from reference TRBV19 and TRBJ1-6, is as follows: DGGITQSPKYLFRKEGQNVTLSCEQNLNHDAMYWYRQDPGQGLRLIYYSQIVNDFQKGDIAEGYSVSREKKESFPLTVTSAQKNPTAFYLCASSLRQGLNSPLHFGNGTRLTVT.

This clone occurred a few times. The chain is built from TRBV5-1 and TRBJ1-5, with TRBD1 as a possible D gene (6 bases). V lost 0 bases and J lost 4, with 14 bases in between. The CDR3 loop spans 16 amino acids. The germline V gene encodes CDR1 SGHRS and CDR2 YFSETQ. Written as DNA, the CDR3 is TGCGCCAGCAGCTTGGACTGGGCGGGGGCTAATCAGCCCCAGCATTTT. Its translation: CASSLDWAGANQPQHF.

The chain couples TRBV6-5 to TRBJ1-2; maybe TRBD1 (6 bases). Trimming pared 4 bases from V and 3 bases from J, leaving 12 bases between. Germline values: CDR1 MNHEY, CDR2 SVGAGI. The CDR3 runs to 14 residues. CDR3 in amino acids: CASSSAYRDYGYTF. Written as DNA, the CDR3 is TGTGCCAGCAGTTCCGCTTACAGGGACTATGGCTACACCTTC.

The chain links TRBV29-1 to TRBJ2-5; 10 positions match TRBD1. Germline V gene sequence: CDR1 SQVTM, CDR2 ANQGSEA. Germline trimming cut 3 bases from V and 9 bases from J; bases unmatched to any gene: 7. The CDR3 is made up of 13 amino acids. The DNA of the CDR3 is TGCAGCGTTGATGGGACAGGGGATGAGGCCCAGTACTTC. Translated: CSVDGTGDEAQYF.

This chain joins TRBV10-3 and TRBJ1-6; D is perhaps TRBD1 (5 bases). V lost 2 bases, J lost 0 bases, and 8 bases lay in between. Germline CDR1 ENHRY, CDR2 SYGVKD. CDR3 length: 16 amino acids. This CDR3 is CAISEEQGSYNSPLHF. The CDR3 nucleotides are TGTGCCATCAGTGAGGAGCAGGGCTCCTATAATTCACCCCTCCACTTT.